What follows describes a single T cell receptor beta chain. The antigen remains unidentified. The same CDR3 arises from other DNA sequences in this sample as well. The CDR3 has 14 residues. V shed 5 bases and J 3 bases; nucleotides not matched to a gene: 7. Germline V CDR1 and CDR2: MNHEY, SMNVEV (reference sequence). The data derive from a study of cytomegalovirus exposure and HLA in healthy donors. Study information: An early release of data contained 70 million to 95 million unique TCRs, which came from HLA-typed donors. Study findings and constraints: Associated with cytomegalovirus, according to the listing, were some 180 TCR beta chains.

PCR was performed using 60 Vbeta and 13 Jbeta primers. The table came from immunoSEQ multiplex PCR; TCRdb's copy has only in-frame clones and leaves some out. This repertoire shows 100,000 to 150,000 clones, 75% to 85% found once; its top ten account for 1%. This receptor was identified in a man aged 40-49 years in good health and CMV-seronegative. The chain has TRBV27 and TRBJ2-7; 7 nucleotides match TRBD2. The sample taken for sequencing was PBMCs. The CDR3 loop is CASSPLGGGYEQYF. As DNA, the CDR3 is TGTGCCAGCAGTCCCTTGGGGGGGGGCTACGAGCAGTACTTC.